This T cell receptor beta chain was profiled in a study of T cells in Graves' hyperthyroidism and ophthalmopathy. Study conclusions and caveats: Ophthalmopathy was separated from stable hyperthyroidism by a 13 V-J model. Blood also showed most of the thyroid clonotypes that were expanded above 0.001.

Using RNA transcripts as the source, TCR beta CDR3 regions were amplified. Primed by the HTBI set, a first-round RT-PCR was run on the TCR CDR3. TCRdb ran MiXCR on the multiplex PCR reads and lists one entry per CDR3 protein. The table includes 550,000 to 700,000 distinct CDR3 sequences, roughly 50% detected once. With 0 bases removed from V and 7 bases from J, the gap between germline ends came to 5 bases. Germline CDR1 reads SGDLS; CDR2 reads YYNGEE. The CDR3 is made up of 13 amino acids. The diagnoses drew upon clinical symptoms, serum thyroxine and TRAb, thyroid ultrasound and orbital computed tomography. This clonotype appeared many times. What it recognizes is unknown.

The material sequenced was peripheral blood or thyroid tissue (not recorded which). The chain links TRBV9 to TRBJ1-6; D remains unclear. This sequence originates from an adult woman with Graves' disease, either hyperthyroidism or ophthalmopathy (not recorded which). The CDR3 loop is CASSVGNNSPLHF. CDR3 bases: TGTGCCAGCAGCGTAGGAAACAATTCACCCCTCCACTTT.